This TCR beta chain was identified in a study of T-cell memory formation after mild COVID-19. TCRdb called the 5' RACE reads again in MiXCR, with one record for every CDR3 protein. The data show about 190,000 distinct CDR3 sequences, 18% seen once. This CDR3 has 12 amino acids. Trimming left V 4 bases short and J 9 bases short, with 10 bases between. Germline V gene sequence: CDR1 SGHTA, CDR2 FQGNSA. This receptor was identified in an adult woman who had mild COVID-19 (a few samples of this study predate the infection). Cell type and time point are not known. The rearrangement joins TRBV7-2 to TRBJ2-4; D gene ambiguous. Sequencing was done on a sample of PBMCs or a T cell subset sorted from them (not recorded which). CDR3 coding DNA: TGTGCCAGCAGCTCCGCCGTGGGCATTCAGTACTTC. Its translation: CASSSAVGIQYF.